This T cell receptor (beta chain) comes out of a study of blood T cell repertoires in COVID-19. Study in general: COVID-19 samples collected from the United States, Italy and Spain covered acute and convalescent phases. PBMCs, B-cell-depleted T cells, or T cells were the source of the cDNA or gDNA that made up the material.

Authors' analysis steps: Amplification of reference gene primers provided the estimated nucleated cell counts. TCRdb's copy holds only in-frame clones and misses some; the assay was immunoSEQ multiplex PCR. The D gene and trimming were derived from the DNA, and the V and J assignments and clone size from that table. The repertoire consists of 70,000 or so clones, with roughly nine tenths occurring once and the leading ten covering approximately 4.1%. This clone appeared once. This CDR3 is 15 amino acids long. CDR1 is MNHEY, CDR2 SVGAGI, per germline. The V gene end was trimmed by 2 bases and the J gene end by 8 bases; junction bases not matched to a gene: 5.

The rearrangement uses TRBV6-5 and TRBJ2-3; TRBD2 aligns across 12 bases. The receptor was isolated from a man between 65 and 85 years old with active COVID-19. The sample consisted of peripheral blood. CDR3 loop: CASSYPSGRASTQYF. The CDR3 DNA is TGTGCCAGCAGTTACCCTAGCGGGAGGGCTTCTACGCAGTATTTT.